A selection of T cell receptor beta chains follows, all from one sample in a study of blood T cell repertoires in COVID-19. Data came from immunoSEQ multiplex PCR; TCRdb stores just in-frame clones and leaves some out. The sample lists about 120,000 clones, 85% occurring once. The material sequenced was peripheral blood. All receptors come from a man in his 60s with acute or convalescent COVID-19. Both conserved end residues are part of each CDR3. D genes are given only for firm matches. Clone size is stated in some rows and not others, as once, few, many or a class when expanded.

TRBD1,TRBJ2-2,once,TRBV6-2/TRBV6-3,CASSYAGQGYLGGELFF,TGTGCCAGCAGTTACGCGGGACAGGGGTACCTCGGGGGGGAGCTGTTTTTT
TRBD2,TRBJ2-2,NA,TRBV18,CASSPNAPGLANTGELFF,TGTGCCAGCTCACCAAATGCTCCGGGACTAGCGAACACCGGGGAGCTGTTTTTT
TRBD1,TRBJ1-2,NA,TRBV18,CASSPPNLEGQGGYTF,TGTGCCAGCTCACCACCAAACTTAGAAGGACAGGGCGGCTACACCTTC
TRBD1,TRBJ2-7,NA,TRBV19,CASTQSPRDSTYEQYF,TGTGCCAGTACCCAAAGCCCCCGGGACAGCACCTACGAGCAGTACTTC
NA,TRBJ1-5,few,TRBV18,CASSPGNQPQHF,TGTGCCAGCTCCCCCGGGAATCAGCCCCAGCATTTT
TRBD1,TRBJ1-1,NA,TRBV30,CAWSGQGTEAFF,TGTGCCTGGAGTGGACAGGGAACTGAAGCTTTCTTT
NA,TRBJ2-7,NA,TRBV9,CASSAGIAPRGNEQYF,TGTGCCAGCAGCGCCGGAATCGCACCCCGGGGGAACGAGCAGTACTTC
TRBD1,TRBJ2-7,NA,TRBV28,CASIPADRGTYEQYF,TGTGCCAGCATCCCTGCGGACAGGGGTACCTACGAGCAGTACTTC
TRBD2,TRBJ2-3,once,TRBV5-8,CASSSGLAGLGDTQYF,TGTGCCAGCAGCTCTGGACTAGCGGGGCTCGGGGATACGCAGTATTTT
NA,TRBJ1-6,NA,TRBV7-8,CASSFQRPRDSPLHF,TGTGCCAGCAGCTTCCAAAGACCTCGGGATTCACCCCTCCACTTT
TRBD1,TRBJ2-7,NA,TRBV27,CASSRDRGGEQYF,TGTGCCAGCAGCCGGGACAGGGGAGGCGAGCAGTACTTC
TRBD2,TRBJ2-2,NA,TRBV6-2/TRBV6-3,CASSREGFNTGELFF,TGTGCCAGCAGTCGGGAGGGGTTTAACACCGGGGAGCTGTTTTTT
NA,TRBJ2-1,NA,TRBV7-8,CASSLGRREDNEQFF,TGTGCCAGCAGCTTAGGCAGGCGGGAAGACAATGAGCAGTTCTTC
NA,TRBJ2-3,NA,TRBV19,CASSFTQGDTQYF,TGTGCCAGTAGTTTCACGCAGGGGGATACGCAGTATTTT
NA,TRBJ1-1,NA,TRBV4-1,CASHRAMGDTEAFF,TGCGCCAGCCACAGGGCCATGGGGGACACTGAAGCTTTCTTT
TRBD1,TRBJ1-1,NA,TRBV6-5,CASSRDSLMNTEAFF,TGTGCCAGCAGTAGGGACAGCCTCATGAACACTGAAGCTTTCTTT
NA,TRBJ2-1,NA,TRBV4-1,CASSQWYGSSYNEQFF,TGCGCCAGCAGCCAATGGTACGGGAGCTCCTACAATGAGCAGTTCTTC
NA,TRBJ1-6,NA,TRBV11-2,CASSKENSPLHF,TGTGCCAGCAGCAAAGAGAATTCACCCCTCCACTTT
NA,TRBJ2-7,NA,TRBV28,CASSGGFTYEQYF,TGTGCCAGCTCTGGGGGGTTTACCTACGAGCAGTACTTC
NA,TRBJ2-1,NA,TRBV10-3,CAISESPSASNEQFF,TGTGCCATCAGTGAGTCCCCTAGCGCCTCCAATGAGCAGTTCTTC
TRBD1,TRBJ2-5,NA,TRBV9,CASSGGQGQETQYF,TGTGCCAGCAGTGGTGGACAGGGCCAAGAGACCCAGTACTTC
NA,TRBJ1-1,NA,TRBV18,CASSSTGNTEAFF,TGTGCCAGCTCGTCGACGGGGAACACTGAAGCTTTCTTT
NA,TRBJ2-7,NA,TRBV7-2,CASSPSFEEQYF,TGTGCCAGCAGCCCCTCGTTCGAGGAGCAGTACTTC
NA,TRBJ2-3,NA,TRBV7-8,CASSLERTSTDTQYF,TGTGCCAGCAGCTTAGAGAGAACCAGCACAGATACGCAGTATTTT
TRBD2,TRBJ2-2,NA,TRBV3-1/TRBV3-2,CASSLAGGTRELFF,TGTGCCAGCAGCCTAGCGGGAGGTACCCGGGAGCTGTTTTTT
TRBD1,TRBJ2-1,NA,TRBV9,CASSFQGDNEQFF,TGTGCCAGCAGCTTCCAGGGGGACAATGAGCAGTTCTTC
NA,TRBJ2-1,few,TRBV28,CASSYGSGVENEQFF,TGTGCCAGCAGTTATGGGTCGGGGGTTGAGAATGAGCAGTTCTTC
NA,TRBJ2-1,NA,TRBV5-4,CASSFQVDEQFF,TGTGCCAGCAGTTTTCAGGTAGATGAGCAGTTCTTC
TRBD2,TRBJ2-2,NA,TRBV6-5,CASSPLGGAGELFF,TGTGCCAGCAGTCCCCTGGGGGGGGCCGGGGAGCTGTTTTTT
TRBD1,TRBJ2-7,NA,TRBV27,CASNAAGQGGEQYF,TGTGCCAGCAACGCGGCGGGACAGGGAGGGGAGCAGTACTTC
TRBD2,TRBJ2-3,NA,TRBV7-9,CASSPRGTSGKGDTQYF,TGTGCCAGCAGCCCCCGGGGGACTAGCGGGAAAGGAGATACGCAGTATTTT
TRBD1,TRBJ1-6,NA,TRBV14,CASSKGQGYSPLHF,TGTGCCAGCAGCAAAGGACAGGGTTATTCACCCCTCCACTTT
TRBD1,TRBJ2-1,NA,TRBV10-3,CAISGQGDEQFF,TGTGCCATCAGTGGGCAGGGGGATGAGCAGTTCTTC
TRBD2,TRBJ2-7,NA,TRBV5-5,CASSLGGLDYEQYF,TGTGCCAGCAGCTTGGGCGGACTAGACTACGAGCAGTACTTC
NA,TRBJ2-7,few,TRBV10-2,CASSERGYYEQYF,TGCGCCAGCAGTGAGCGAGGTTACTACGAGCAGTACTTC
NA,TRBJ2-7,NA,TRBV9,CASSGGAGYEQYF,TGTGCCAGCAGCGGCGGGGCCGGCTACGAGCAGTACTTC
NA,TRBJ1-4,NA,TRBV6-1,CASSEHFPNEKLFF,TGTGCCAGCAGTGAACATTTCCCTAATGAAAAACTGTTTTTT
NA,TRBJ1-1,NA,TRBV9,CASSRAGVGVNTEAFF,TGTGCCAGCAGCCGTGCAGGGGTAGGAGTGAACACTGAAGCTTTCTTT
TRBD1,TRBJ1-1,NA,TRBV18,CASSPGTVFWNTEAFF,TGTGCCAGCTCACCCGGGACAGTCTTCTGGAACACTGAAGCTTTCTTT
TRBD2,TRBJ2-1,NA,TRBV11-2,CATGGAGGSVNEQFF,TGTGCCACCGGGGGCGCGGGAGGTTCTGTGAATGAGCAGTTCTTC
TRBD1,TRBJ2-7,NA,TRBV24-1,CATQDRYNEQYF,TGTGCCACCCAGGACAGGTACAACGAGCAGTACTTC
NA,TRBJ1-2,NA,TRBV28,CASTIGRSGYTF,TGTGCCAGCACAATAGGGAGATCGGGCTACACCTTC
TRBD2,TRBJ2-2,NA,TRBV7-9,CASSWLAGGPGENTGELFF,TGTGCCAGCAGCTGGTTAGCGGGAGGGCCCGGTGAGAACACCGGGGAGCTGTTTTTT